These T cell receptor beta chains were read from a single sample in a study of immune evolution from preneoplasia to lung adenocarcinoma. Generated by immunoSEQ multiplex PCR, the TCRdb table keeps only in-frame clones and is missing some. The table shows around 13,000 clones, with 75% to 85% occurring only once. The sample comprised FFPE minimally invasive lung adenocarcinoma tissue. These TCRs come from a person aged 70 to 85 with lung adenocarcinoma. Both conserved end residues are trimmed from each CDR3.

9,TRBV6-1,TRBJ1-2,ATQGDYGYT
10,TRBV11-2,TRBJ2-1,ASSLDRSGTF
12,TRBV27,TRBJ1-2,ASRPGQGNYGYT
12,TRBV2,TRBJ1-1,ASKGQAMNTEAF
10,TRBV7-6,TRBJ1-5,ASSLADQPQH
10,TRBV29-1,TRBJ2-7,SVEEGPHEQY
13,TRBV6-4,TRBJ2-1,ASSEALAGYNEQF
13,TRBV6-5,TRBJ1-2,ASSPSTGAFYGYT
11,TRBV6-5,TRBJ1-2,ASSPSTNYGYT
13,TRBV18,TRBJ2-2,ASSPTGGAGGELF
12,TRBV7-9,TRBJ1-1,ASKRQGASTEAF
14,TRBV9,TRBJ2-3,ASSGNWGSGTDTQY
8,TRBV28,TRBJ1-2,ASGSGGYT
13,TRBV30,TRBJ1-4,AWSVPRGAGEKLF
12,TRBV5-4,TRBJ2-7,ASSLGTGPYEQY
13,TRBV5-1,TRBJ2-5,ASSLLSIPQKTQY
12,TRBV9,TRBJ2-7,ASSAGTAGYEQY
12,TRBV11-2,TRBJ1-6,ASSLSTVNSPLH
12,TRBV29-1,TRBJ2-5,SVARLAGEETQY
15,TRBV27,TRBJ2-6,ASSLRTVSSGANVLT
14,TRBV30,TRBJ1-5,AWSVLGDSYNQPQH
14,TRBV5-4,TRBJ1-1,ASSLFDRRRGTEAF
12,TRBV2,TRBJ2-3,ASSSALLTDTQY
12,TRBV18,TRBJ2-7,ASSQLAGADEQY
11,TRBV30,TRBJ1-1,AWTAKMNTEAF
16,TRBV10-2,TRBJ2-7,ASSVGRDTFWSSYEQY
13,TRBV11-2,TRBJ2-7,ASSLLRGPTDEQY
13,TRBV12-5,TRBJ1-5,ASGLEPGGGQPQH
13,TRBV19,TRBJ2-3,ASSARGMGTDTQY
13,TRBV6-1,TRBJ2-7,ANSPRQVQSGEQY
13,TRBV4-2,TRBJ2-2,ASSHPGGSTGELF
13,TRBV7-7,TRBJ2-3,ASSFSGGNTDTQY
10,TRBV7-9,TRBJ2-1,ASNKRGDEQF
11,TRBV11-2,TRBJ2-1,ASSLGRPNEQF
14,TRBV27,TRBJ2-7,ASSAPSSGSSYEQY
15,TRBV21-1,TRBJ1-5,ASSKRGKTYSNQPQH
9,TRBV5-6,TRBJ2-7,ASSLMGEQY
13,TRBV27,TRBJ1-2,ASSPSWVGGYGYT
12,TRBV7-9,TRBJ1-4,ASSLSATNEKLF
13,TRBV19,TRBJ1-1,ASSAPGRRGGEAF